Detailed here is one TCR beta chain. V was clipped by 5 bases and J by 3 bases, with 14 bases between them. CDR3 length: 15 amino acids. Germline V gene data show CDR1 as SGHTA and CDR2 as FQGNSA. The assay was immunoSEQ multiplex PCR, and TCRdb's table has in-frame clones only and misses some. Of under 65,000 clones detected, about four fifths appear once; the ten largest clones hold approximately 9%. Lung cancer patients with chemo-refractory metastatic non-small-cell disease were given focal radiation plus CTLA-4 blockade with ipilimumab. The data stem from a study of radiotherapy plus CTLA-4 blockade in lung cancer.

The rearrangement joins TRBV7-2 to TRBJ1-3; the D is unclear. The receptor's source is a human donor with non-small cell lung cancer who had a complete response to radiotherapy plus ipilimumab. This material consisted of peripheral blood, taken from a patient treated with radiotherapy plus ipilimumab. CDR3 sequence: CASSPVGPGGNTIYF. The DNA of the CDR3 is TGTGCCAGCAGCCCTGTAGGCCCAGGTGGAAACACCATATATTTT.